These 16 T cell receptor beta chains were all obtained from the same sample, sequenced in a study of chemoradiotherapy in HPV16-positive cancers. The assay was immunoSEQ multiplex PCR, and TCRdb's table has in-frame clones only and misses some. The sample has about 6,100 clones, around 70% seen once; the top ten hold about 30%. The material sequenced was tumor tissue, taken from a patient who underwent chemoradiotherapy. Source of these receptors: a human donor with HPV-associated anogenital cancer.

The CDR3 spells CASSPQFERGYTF. The CDR3 DNA is TGTGCCAGCTCACCACAATTTGAGAGGGGCTACACCTTC. The genes are TRBV18 and TRBJ1-2; D unclear. V was shortened by 1 base and J by 8 bases, with 11 bases between the two germline ends. The CDR3 loop spans 13 amino acids. Looked up from germline, CDR1 is KGHSH and CDR2 is LQKENI.

The chain joins TRBV6-7 to TRBJ1-1; D not resolved. TRBV6-7 is an ORF for which the function is uncertain. V shed 5 bases and J shed 1 base, with 17 bases lying between them. CDR3 length equals 16 residues. CDR3 loop: CASSNYSSGWNTEAFF. DNA for the CDR3: TGTGCCAGCAGTAACTATTCCTCGGGGTGGAACACTGAAGCTTTCTTT.

J is TRBJ2-7 and V is TRBV28; 9 bases are shared with TRBD1. In germline, CDR1 is MDHEN, CDR2 SYDVKM. V shed 7 bases and J 5 bases; nucleotides not matched to a gene: 9. The CDR3 loop spans 14 amino acids. The CDR3 loop reads CASTTGGKENEQYF. For the CDR3, the DNA is TGTGCCAGCACGACAGGGGGAAAGGAGAACGAGCAGTACTTC.

The chain couples TRBV7-9 to TRBJ2-7, with 11 nucleotides matching TRBD1. The CDR3 length is 16 residues. The V gene's germline CDR1 is SEHNR and CDR2 FQNEAQ (reference sequence). The ends lost 2 bases at V and 4 bases at J; junction bases unmatched: 7. CDR3 amino acids: CASSLYSDRGRYEQYF. In nucleotides, the CDR3 is TGTGCCAGCAGCTTATACTCGGACAGGGGGCGGTACGAGCAGTACTTC.

Judged by abundance, this clone is medium-sized. The V call is TRBV19, the J call TRBJ2-6, with 9 bases that match TRBD1. Germline CDR1 is LNHDA and CDR2 is SQIVND (reference sequence). V was clipped by 6 bases and J by 0 bases; unmatched bases: 15. This CDR3 has 20 residues. The CDR3 DNA is TGTGCCAGTAGCGCGAACAGGGGGCCGCATCCATTCTCTGGGGCCAACGTCCTGACTTTC. Translating gives CASSANRGPHPFSGANVLTF.

The chain has TRBV7-9 and TRBJ2-1; 10 bases are a match to TRBD2. Germline loops: CDR1 SEHNR, CDR2 FQNEAQ (reference sequence). CDR3 length equals 15 residues. V lost 3 bases and J lost 4; bases outside the gene matches: 3. The CDR3 nucleotides read TGTGCCAGCAGCTTCCGAGCGGGAGGGTACAATGAGCAGTTCTTC. Its protein product is CASSFRAGGYNEQFF.

The chain carries TRBV19 and TRBJ1-3, with 9 bases aligning to TRBD1. Per the germline V gene, CDR1 is LNHDA and CDR2 is SQIVND (reference sequence). V lost 6 bases, J lost 8 bases, and 17 bases stayed unmatched. The CDR3 has 17 amino acids. The CDR3 protein is CASSRSLPGQGGHTIYF. The CDR3 nucleotides read TGTGCCAGTAGCAGAAGCCTACCGGGACAGGGAGGCCACACCATATATTTT. The whole variable domain, remainder taken from reference TRBV19 and TRBJ1-3, is DGGITQSPKYLFRKEGQNVTLSCEQNLNHDAMYWYRQDPGQGLRLIYYSQIVNDFQKGDIAEGYSVSREKKESFPLTVTSAQKNPTAFYLCASSRSLPGQGGHTIYFGEGSWLTVV.

This clone was detected only a few times. The V gene is TRBV7-9, the J gene TRBJ1-2; 7 nucleotides align to TRBD1. From germline, CDR1 is SEHNR and CDR2 FQNEAQ (reference sequence). The CDR3 extends over 13 amino acids. V was clipped by 5 bases and J by 7 bases; unmatched bases: 7. CDR3 in DNA: TGTGCCAGCAGCCCCGACAGGGAACGTGGCTACACCTTC. Protein product: CASSPDRERGYTF.

The chain joins TRBV25-1 to TRBJ1-1; 8 bases match TRBD1. The CDR3 is made up of 15 amino acids. Losses at the gene ends were 1 base for V and 6 bases for J; bases not matched to a gene: 7. Germline lookup yields CDR1 MGHDK and CDR2 SYGVNS. CDR3: CASSEFGDRTAEAFF. The CDR3 nucleotides read TGTGCCAGCAGTGAATTTGGGGACAGGACGGCTGAAGCTTTCTTT.

The chain combines TRBV5-8 with TRBJ2-5; TRBD2 matches 8 bases. Germline-derived CDR1 and CDR2 are SGHTS and YDEGEE. CDR3 length equals 17 residues. The V and J ends lost 0 bases and 5 bases, in that order; junction bases with no gene match: 12. CDR3 sequence: CASSLGTSIRLTETQYF. Here the CDR3 DNA reads TGTGCCAGCAGCTTGGGGACTAGCATCCGGTTGACGGAGACCCAGTACTTC.

This rearrangement joins TRBV29-1 to TRBJ2-7, with 10 nucleotides matching TRBD1. CDR1 SQVTM and CDR2 ANQGSEA come from the germline V gene. V shed 7 bases, J shed 7 bases, and the junction held 19 bases outside the gene matches. This CDR3 contains 16 residues. In DNA, the CDR3 is TGCAGCGCAACCCGGGGCCGGGACAGGGGCACGTCGGAGCAGTACTTC. The encoded protein is CSATRGRDRGTSEQYF.

The sample holds a few counts of this clone. The chain links TRBV19 to TRBJ1-5; D is perhaps TRBD1 (6 bases). CDR1 LNHDA and CDR2 SQIVND come from the germline V gene (reference sequence). This CDR3 has 15 residues. With 5 bases removed from V and 0 bases from J, the gap between germline ends came to 11 bases. The CDR3 loop reads CASSLGAYSNQPQHF. DNA for the CDR3: TGTGCCAGTAGTCTGGGGGCTTATAGCAATCAGCCCCAGCATTTT.

In its sample, this clone was seen a few times. This sequence joins TRBV29-1 and TRBJ2-1; tentative D call: TRBD2 (6 bases). Germline V lookup: CDR1 SQVTM, CDR2 ANQGSEA. The CDR3 runs 14 residues. Trimming stripped 5 bases from V and 5 bases from J, with 16 bases between. Here the CDR3 reads CSVYDTGLNNEQFF. CDR3 bases: TGCAGCGTTTACGATACGGGACTCAACAATGAGCAGTTCTTC.

This chain links TRBV6-5 with TRBJ1-3; TRBD1 might be the D (6 bases). CDR1 and CDR2 from the germline V gene are MNHEY and SVGAGI. V gave up 2 bases and J gave up 4 bases, with 9 bases separating them. The CDR3 has 14 residues. CDR3 nucleotides: TGTGCCAGCAGTTACGACAGGTCAGGAAACACCATATATTTT. Its translation is CASSYDRSGNTIYF.

This clone has more than one count but fewer than ten. V usage is TRBV4-1 and J usage is TRBJ2-3; a possible D gene is TRBD2 (8 bases). This CDR3 spans 16 amino acids. Trimming took 5 bases from V and 4 from J, leaving 19 bases between them. Looked up from germline, CDR1 is MGHRA and CDR2 is YSYEKL. As DNA, the CDR3 is TGCGCCAGCAGCTCAGGGGGTGCGGGAGGCGCAGATACGCAGTATTTT. The encoded protein is CASSSGGAGGADTQYF.

V gene TRBV29-1 combines with J gene TRBJ2-3; D is uncertain. The ends were cut back, 4 bases at V and 1 base at J, with 9 bases in the middle. This CDR3 has 13 residues. Germline lookup yields CDR1 SQVTM and CDR2 ANQGSEA. The CDR3 protein is CSVGIPGTDTQYF. The CDR3 DNA reads TGCAGCGTTGGGATTCCCGGCACAGATACGCAGTATTTT.